This is a list of T cell receptor beta chains from one sample in a study of cytomegalovirus exposure and HLA in healthy donors. Here immunoSEQ multiplex PCR was the method, and the copy in TCRdb shows in-frame clones only, minus some. The table includes about 97,000 clones, 70% to 80% detected once. Sequencing was carried out using PBMCs. All receptors come from a male donor in good health and CMV-seropositive. The CDR3 runs from the conserved cysteine through the conserved F or W. A D gene is named only where the DNA matches it firmly. Size values are once, few and many counts, or a class for expanded clones, and some rows have none.

>TRBV7-2|TRBJ2-7|NA|15|NA
TGTGCCAGCAGCTTAGTTAGCGGACCCTCCTACGAGCAGTACTTC
CASSLVSGPSYEQYF
>TRBV19|TRBJ2-7|NA|15|NA
TGTGCCAGTAGTGTAAACTCAGGGTTCCCCTACGAGCAGTACTTC
CASSVNSGFPYEQYF
>TRBV6-4|TRBJ1-1|NA|13|NA
TGTGCCAGCAGTGAAACATGGAACACTGAAGCTTTCTTT
CASSETWNTEAFF
>TRBV2|TRBJ2-7|few|16|TRBD2
TGTGCCAGCAGGAGGGACCGGACTAGCGGGAGCCACGAGCAGTACTTC
CASRRDRTSGSHEQYF
>TRBV20-1|TRBJ2-7|NA|11|NA
TGCAGTGCTAGAGCCTACTACGAGCAGTACTTC
CSARAYYEQYF
>TRBV7-9|TRBJ2-7|NA|13|TRBD2
TGTGCCAGCAGCTTGGGACTAGCGCAGGAGCAGTACTTC
CASSLGLAQEQYF
>TRBV15|TRBJ2-3|NA|16|TRBD2
TGTGCCACCAGCAGAGGATTTAGCGGGGGCACAGATACGCAGTATTTT
CATSRGFSGGTDTQYF
>TRBV9|TRBJ1-2|NA|15|TRBD1
TGTGCCAGCAGCCCCACGACAGGGCCTAACTATGGCTACACCTTC
CASSPTTGPNYGYTF
>TRBV6-1|TRBJ1-5|NA|17|NA
TGTGCCAGCAGTGGGGGGTTGGGGGCCCTGGATGGTCAGCCCCAGCATTTT
CASSGGLGALDGQPQHF
>TRBV10-3|TRBJ2-3|NA|16|TRBD1
TGTGCCATCAGTGGTCTGTGGGACAGGGCTGTAGATACGCAGTATTTT
CAISGLWDRAVDTQYF
>TRBV7-9|TRBJ2-3|few|11|NA
TGTGCCAGCAGCTTCCGGGACAACCAGTATTTT
CASSFRDNQYF
>TRBV15|TRBJ1-1|NA|17|NA
TGTGCCACCAGCAGAGTCAGGGGATTGGGGAAGAACACTGAAGCTTTCTTT
CATSRVRGLGKNTEAFF
>TRBV4-2|TRBJ2-7|NA|15|NA
TGTGCCAGCAGCCAAGTCGCTAGCAAGGACTACGAGCAGTACTTC
CASSQVASKDYEQYF
>TRBV29-1|TRBJ1-5|NA|13|TRBD1
TGCAGCGTGGTTGACAGGGGCAATCAGCCCCAGCATTTT
CSVVDRGNQPQHF
>TRBV27|TRBJ2-1|NA|13|TRBD2
TGTGCCAGCAGTTTAGGACTAGCGGGTGAGCAGTTCTTC
CASSLGLAGEQFF
>TRBV5-3|TRBJ2-7|once|14|NA
TGTGCCAGAAGAAGGGGGGGGCCCCTCTACGAGCAGTACTTC
CARRRGGPLYEQYF
>TRBV7-9|TRBJ2-1|few|15|TRBD2
TGTTCCAGCAGCCCTAGCGGGAGGGCCGGGGGTGAGCAGTTCTTC
CSSSPSGRAGGEQFF
>TRBV5-4|TRBJ2-2|NA|16|NA
TGTGCCAGCAGCTTGGGGGGTCAGGGGATCACCGGGGAGCTGTTTTTT
CASSLGGQGITGELFF
>TRBV28|TRBJ2-7|NA|13|TRBD2
TGTGCCAGCCGGGAGCGGGGGCCCTACGAGCAGTACTTC
CASRERGPYEQYF
>TRBV5-1|TRBJ2-1|few|14|NA
TGCGCCAGCAGCTTGACGCCGGGAATCAATGAGCAGTTCTTC
CASSLTPGINEQFF
>TRBV28|TRBJ1-3|NA|17|NA
TGTGCCAGCAGCAGTGTGATGCCCAGGGGACCTGGAAACACCATATATTTT
CASSSVMPRGPGNTIYF
>TRBV5-1|TRBJ2-3|NA|15|TRBD1
TGCGCCAGCTGGCCCGGACAGGGGGCAACAGATACGCAGTATTTT
CASWPGQGATDTQYF
>TRBV7-6|TRBJ1-4|NA|17|NA
TGTGCCAGCAGCTTAGCGGGATCAGGGAGGGCGAATGAAAAACTGTTTTTT
CASSLAGSGRANEKLFF
>TRBV19|TRBJ2-7|few|14|NA
TGTGCCAGTAGTATGGACCCAGGGGCCTACGAGCAGTACTTC
CASSMDPGAYEQYF
>TRBV7-6|TRBJ2-1|once|13|NA
TGTGCCAGCAGCTTAGCCGGGAACAATGAGCAGTTCTTC
CASSLAGNNEQFF
>TRBV2|TRBJ2-7|NA|13|TRBD1
TGTGCCACAAGACAGGGATACTCCTACGAGCAGTACTTC
CATRQGYSYEQYF
>TRBV5-4|TRBJ2-2|NA|16|NA
TGTGCCAGCAGCCCACCCGGGGGTCGGAACACCGGGGAGCTGTTTTTT
CASSPPGGRNTGELFF
>TRBV7-8|TRBJ1-5|NA|14|NA
TGTGCCAGCAGCGTTACGGGTTCCAATCAGCCCCAGCATTTT
CASSVTGSNQPQHF
>TRBV28|TRBJ2-3|NA|16|NA
TGTGCCAGCAGTTTCCCAGGGGTCGAGGGCACAGATACGCAGTATTTT
CASSFPGVEGTDTQYF
>TRBV25-1|TRBJ1-1|NA|14|NA
TGTGCCAGTTCAAGGCGGGGGATGAACACTGAAGCTTTCTTT
CASSRRGMNTEAFF
>TRBV6-1|TRBJ1-3|NA|14|TRBD1
TGTGCCAGCAGAGACAGGGATTTAAAAAACACCATATATTTT
CASRDRDLKNTIYF
>TRBV7-9|TRBJ1-1|NA|15|TRBD1
TGTGCCAGCAGCTTAGTGGACAGGGGGCAAACTGAAGCTTTCTTT
CASSLVDRGQTEAFF
>TRBV2|TRBJ2-2|NA|14|NA
TGTGCCAGCAGTGCGAACAGTCTACCCGGGGAGCTGTTTTTT
CASSANSLPGELFF
>TRBV7-2|TRBJ2-7|NA|15|TRBD1
TGTGCCAGCAGCCAAGGACAGGGGGCCTCCTACGAGCAGTACTTC
CASSQGQGASYEQYF
>TRBV4-1|TRBJ2-2|NA|15|NA
TGCGCCAGCAGCCACAGGTACACCAACACCGGGGAGCTGTTTTTT
CASSHRYTNTGELFF
>TRBV18|TRBJ1-5|NA|13|NA
TGTGCCAGCTCACCGAGAACAGATCAGCCCCAGCATTTT
CASSPRTDQPQHF
>TRBV11-3|TRBJ2-2|once|15|TRBD2
TGTGCCAGCAGCACGGGACTAGCGCCGACCGGGGAGCTGTTTTTT
CASSTGLAPTGELFF
>TRBV7-9|TRBJ2-1|NA|15|TRBD2
TGTGCCAGCAGCTTAGGGACTAGCGGGTACAATGAGCAGTTCTTC
CASSLGTSGYNEQFF